This paragraph covers one T cell receptor beta chain sequence. Its target is unknown. The germline V gene encodes CDR1 SGHRS and CDR2 YFSETQ. Trimming at V came to 1 base and at J to 1 base, leaving 15 bases not matched to a gene. The CDR3 is 20 residues long. Investigators reverse transcribed all isolated RNA, so they sequenced expressed TCRB transcripts. Profiling relied on immunoSEQ multiplex PCR, and the TCRdb table lists in-frame clones only, not all of them. The sample holds a few hundred thousand clones, about 23% seen once. This record belongs to a study of beta chain features in type 1 diabetes. Study background: Sorted cell examination encompassed roughly 98,000,000 cells across all samples.

Points from the study as a whole: Among all four CD4+ subsets, Type 1 diabetes patients had TCRB CDR3s that were moderately but significantly shorter. It was not settled here whether HLA type affects TCRB rearrangement.

J is TRBJ2-7 and V is TRBV5-1; the match to TRBD1 covers 12 bases. This TCR was recovered from a young woman with type 1 diabetes. Sequenced: naive CD4+ T cells from blood. The CDR3 DNA sequence: TGCGCCAGCAGCTTGAGGCGTTTGGGACAGGGGGCTAAGGGATCCTACGAGCAGTACTTC. Amino acid sequence: CASSLRRLGQGAKGSYEQYF. The whole variable domain, filled in from reference TRBV5-1 and TRBJ2-7, reads KAGVTQTPRYLIKTRGQQVTLSCSPISGHRSVSWYQQTPGQGLQFLFEYFSETQRNKGNFPGRFSGRQFSNSRSEMNVSTLELGDSALYLCASSLRRLGQGAKGSYEQYFGPGTRLTVT.